The 10 T cell receptor beta chains below come from one sample, sequenced in a study of T cell repertoires in cytomegalovirus infection. These receptors are not linked to any known antigen. TCRdb passed the reads through MiXCR, listing each CDR3 protein once. The sample gives hundreds of thousands of distinct CDR3 sequences, around 29% of which show up once; 20% is in the top ten. The material was cultured PBMCs, obtained from culture after CMV antigen stimulation. The receptors shown here come from a human donor in good health (CMV status not recorded). Some clones in this sample may be carry-over from other donors' samples.

This clonotype was counted ten times or more. The chain recombines TRBV7-2 with TRBJ2-7, with D unresolved. The CDR3 covers 15 residues. CDR1 and CDR2 (germline): SGHTA, FQGNSA. The V gene lost 1 base and the J gene lost 0 bases, with 10 bases spanning the gap. CDR3 sequence (DNA): TGTGCCAGCAGCTTAGGGGCTGTCCTCTCCTACGAGCAGTACTTC. This encodes CASSLGAVLSYEQYF.

This clonotype was counted between two and nine times. The chain uses TRBV7-3 and TRBJ1-2, with 10 bases fitting TRBD1. The CDR3 extends over 14 amino acids. V gave up 6 bases and J gave up 7 bases; unmatched junction bases: 8. Germline CDR1 is SGHTA and CDR2 is FQGTGA. As DNA, the CDR3 is TGTGCCAGCAGTCAGGACAGGGGGATCGCTGGCTACACCTTC. Translating it yields CASSQDRGIAGYTF.

The sample holds a few counts of this clonotype. The chain employs TRBV7-3 and TRBJ2-1; D may be TRBD2 (5 bases). The CDR3 consists of 13 residues. Germline loops: CDR1 SGHTA, CDR2 FQGTGA. Trimming removed 6 bases at V and 7 bases at J, with 13 bases between. The CDR3: CASRNIRENEQFF. As DNA, the CDR3 is TGTGCCAGCAGAAACATACGGGAAAATGAGCAGTTCTTC.

This clonotype was seen a handful of times. J is TRBJ2-3 and V is TRBV7-2; D call uncertain. The germline CDR1 and CDR2 sequences are SGHTA and FQGNSA. The CDR3 is 15 residues long. Trimming cost V 5 bases and J 0 bases, with 12 bases left between them. The DNA of the CDR3 is TGTGCCAGCAGCCCTCCGGGCCCTAGCACAGATACGCAGTATTTT. Its translation is CASSPPGPSTDTQYF.

Ten or more counts support this clonotype. The genes are TRBV7-2 and TRBJ1-2; D perhaps matches TRBD1 (6 bases). The germline V gene has CDR1 SGHTA and CDR2 FQGNSA. Trimming took off 0 bases at V and 8 bases at J, with 13 bases between the two ends. The CDR3 is made up of 14 amino acids. The CDR3 region is CASSLAGGLKGYTF. In DNA, the CDR3 is TGTGCCAGCAGCTTAGCAGGGGGGCTAAAAGGCTACACCTTC.

This clonotype has more than one count but fewer than ten. V usage is TRBV20-1 and J usage is TRBJ2-7; D is possibly TRBD1 (6 bases). This CDR3 region has 15 residues. CDR1 and CDR2 (germline): DFQATT, SNEGSKA (reference sequence). Trimming took off 0 bases at V and 6 bases at J, with 18 bases between the two ends. The CDR3 nucleotides are TGCAGTGCTAGAGATGGGGGCTTGGGAGCCCGCGAGCAGTACTTC. This translates into CSARDGGLGAREQYF.

This chain connects TRBV20-1 to TRBJ2-1; D is possibly TRBD1 (5 bases). Germline-derived CDR1 and CDR2 are DFQATT and SNEGSKA (reference sequence). The CDR3 is made up of 15 amino acids. V lost 0 bases, J lost 3 bases, and 12 bases lay in between. This CDR3 is CSARDTLTVYNEQFF. The DNA for the CDR3 is TGCAGTGCTAGAGATACCCTGACAGTCTACAATGAGCAGTTCTTC.

This clonotype has a handful of counts. This chain joins TRBV7-6 and TRBJ2-2; TRBD1 aligns across 10 bases. Per germline, CDR1 SGHVS and CDR2 FNYEAQ. V was clipped by 4 bases and J by 1 base; unmatched bases: 9. The length of the CDR3 is 18 residues. The CDR3: CASSSRDRGPLNTGELFF. The DNA of the CDR3 is TGTGCCAGCAGCTCCCGGGACAGGGGCCCCCTGAACACCGGGGAGCTGTTTTTT. Full variable domain (outside the CDR3, taken from reference TRBV7-6 and TRBJ2-2): GAGVSQSPRYKVTKRGQDVALRCDPISGHVSLYWYRQALGQGPEFLTYFNYEAQQDKSGLPNDRFSAERPEGSISTLTIQRTEQRDSAMYRCASSSRDRGPLNTGELFFGEGSRLTVL.

The CDR3, as DNA: TGTGCCAGCAGCGCCCCGGGACATACAAATCGCGGCTATGGCTACACCTTC. This sequence encodes CASSAPGHTNRGYGYTF. This rearrangement joins TRBV11-2 to TRBJ1-2, with a tentative D call TRBD1 (6 bases). V lost 5 bases, J lost 4 bases, and 23 bases lay in between. CDR1 and CDR2 from the germline V gene are SGHAT and FQNNGV. There are 17 residues in the CDR3.

This clonotype was seen more than once but under ten times. The CDR3 loop reads CASSNPGRIYGYTF. In nucleotides, the CDR3 is TGTGCCAGCAGTAATCCGGGACGGATCTATGGCTACACCTTC. The chain links TRBV12-3 or TRBV12-4 to TRBJ1-2; perhaps TRBD1 as D (5 bases). This CDR3 has 14 amino acids. Trimming took off 5 bases at V and 4 bases at J, with 14 bases between the two ends.